The T cell receptor beta chain under discussion was sequenced for a study of blood T cell repertoires in COVID-19. Study information: Acute and convalescent COVID-19 samples came from the United States, Italy and Spain. Sources were T cells, B-cell-depleted T cells, or PBMCs; the material itself was cDNA or gDNA.

From germline, CDR1 is SGHRS and CDR2 YFSETQ. There are 16 residues in the CDR3. V was clipped by 0 bases and J by 1 base; unmatched bases: 6. In the original analysis: Amplification with reference gene primers provided the estimates of nucleated cell counts. The protocol was immunoSEQ multiplex PCR, while the TCRdb copy is restricted to in-frame clones and leaves out a portion. V and J calls plus clone size are reproduced from that table; the DNA served to infer D and trimming. The sample contains about 330,000 clones, 87% of which appear only once. The sequence derives from a woman in her 30s who had recovered from COVID-19. Sequencing used PBMCs or T cells enriched from blood (not recorded which). The chain couples TRBV5-1 to TRBJ1-2, with 7 positions matching TRBD1. CDR3 DNA sequence: TGCGCCAGCAGCTTGGGGGACAGCCAAATTAACTATGGCTACACCTTC. As protein: CASSLGDSQINYGYTF.